The rows below give T cell receptor beta chains drawn from one sample of a study of cytotoxic CD8 clonotypes in ibrutinib-treated CLL. Measured with immunoSEQ multiplex PCR; TCRdb has only the in-frame clones, and not every one. The table has roughly 150,000 clones, approximately 80% seen once. The source was PBMCs, collected after 24 months of ibrutinib treatment. Receptor source: a human donor with chronic lymphocytic leukemia. Each CDR3 is given with its conserved first and last residue.

CDR3aa: CASSSSSRGSTDTQYF; v_gene: TRBV11-3
CDR3aa: CASSFAGPTDEQYF; v_gene: TRBV5-1
CDR3aa: CASSLEGLGPSDGPLHF; v_gene: TRBV5-4
CDR3aa: CASSGSGDYGYTF; v_gene: TRBV6-1
CDR3aa: CASSAGLAGTQYF; v_gene: TRBV7-9
CDR3aa: CASSLGPGPETQYF; v_gene: TRBV7-6
CDR3aa: CASRRRDPYEQYF; v_gene: TRBV6-5
CDR3aa: CAWSRQGDQPQHF; v_gene: TRBV30
CDR3aa: CASSSRLVPRSAF; v_gene: TRBV7-2
CDR3aa: CASSRTSGNTIYF; v_gene: TRBV6-5
CDR3aa: CASSLGPTGAGDTQYF; v_gene: TRBV7-3
CDR3aa: CASTLWDEQFF; v_gene: TRBV6-1
CDR3aa: CASSPDQETQYF; v_gene: TRBV18
CDR3aa: CASARDTQYF; v_gene: TRBV6-6
CDR3aa: CASSLLGSLNTEAFF; v_gene: TRBV5-4
CDR3aa: CASSLGDTPSSGANVLTF; v_gene: TRBV7-9
CDR3aa: CASPPAQGAGNTEAFF; v_gene: TRBV27
CDR3aa: CASSHNLGGQETQYF; v_gene: TRBV4-2
CDR3aa: CASSLGGSAREQYF; v_gene: TRBV7-2
CDR3aa: CASSVVVAGETGELFF; v_gene: TRBV9
CDR3aa: CASSLEGYGYTF; v_gene: TRBV5-8
CDR3aa: CASSYPSTDTQYF; v_gene: TRBV11-2
CDR3aa: CASTPPQRTDTQYF; v_gene: TRBV7-9
CDR3aa: CSANGWETQYF; v_gene: TRBV20-1
CDR3aa: CASIYAGTGEKLFF; v_gene: TRBV6-6
CDR3aa: CASGQTATNEKLFF; v_gene: TRBV2
CDR3aa: CASSFGPSSYNEQFF; v_gene: TRBV7-9
CDR3aa: CASGSAGNTIYF; v_gene: TRBV19
CDR3aa: CASSTGTLPGEETQYF; v_gene: TRBV5-1
CDR3aa: CASRVSSNTGELFF; v_gene: TRBV19
CDR3aa: CASSRFSAGNYEQYF; v_gene: TRBV28
CDR3aa: CASSRPAVVAEAFF; v_gene: TRBV7-9
CDR3aa: CASSPPRQGTYNEQFF; v_gene: TRBV6-6
CDR3aa: CASTPPWASYGYTF; v_gene: TRBV28
CDR3aa: CASSATGASQPQHF; v_gene: TRBV6-1